This T cell receptor beta chain was captured in a study of blood T cell repertoires in COVID-19. In the study overall: Some COVID-19 samples were acute and others convalescent; all came from the United States, Italy and Spain. Sources were T cells, B-cell-depleted T cells, or PBMCs; the material itself was cDNA or gDNA.

V gave up 3 bases and J gave up 0 bases, with 13 bases separating them. CDR1 SGHKS and CDR2 YYEKEE come from the germline V gene (reference sequence). This CDR3 spans 16 amino acids. This clone was found once. In the study's own analysis: Amplification from reference gene primers served as the basis for estimated nucleated cell counts. TCRdb keeps only in-frame clones here, not all; method: immunoSEQ multiplex PCR. Clonal size and the V and J genes are those of that table, whereas D and trimming came from the DNA. The data contain more than 60,000 clones, roughly 85% of them singletons. This clonotype originated in a woman older than 75 with active or convalescent COVID-19. Sequenced sample: peripheral blood. V is TRBV5-5 and J is TRBJ1-3; D is perhaps TRBD1 (6 bases). CDR3 in amino acids: CASSYRTALSGNTIYF. The CDR3 nucleotides are TGTGCCAGCAGCTATAGGACAGCCCTCTCTGGAAACACCATATATTTT.